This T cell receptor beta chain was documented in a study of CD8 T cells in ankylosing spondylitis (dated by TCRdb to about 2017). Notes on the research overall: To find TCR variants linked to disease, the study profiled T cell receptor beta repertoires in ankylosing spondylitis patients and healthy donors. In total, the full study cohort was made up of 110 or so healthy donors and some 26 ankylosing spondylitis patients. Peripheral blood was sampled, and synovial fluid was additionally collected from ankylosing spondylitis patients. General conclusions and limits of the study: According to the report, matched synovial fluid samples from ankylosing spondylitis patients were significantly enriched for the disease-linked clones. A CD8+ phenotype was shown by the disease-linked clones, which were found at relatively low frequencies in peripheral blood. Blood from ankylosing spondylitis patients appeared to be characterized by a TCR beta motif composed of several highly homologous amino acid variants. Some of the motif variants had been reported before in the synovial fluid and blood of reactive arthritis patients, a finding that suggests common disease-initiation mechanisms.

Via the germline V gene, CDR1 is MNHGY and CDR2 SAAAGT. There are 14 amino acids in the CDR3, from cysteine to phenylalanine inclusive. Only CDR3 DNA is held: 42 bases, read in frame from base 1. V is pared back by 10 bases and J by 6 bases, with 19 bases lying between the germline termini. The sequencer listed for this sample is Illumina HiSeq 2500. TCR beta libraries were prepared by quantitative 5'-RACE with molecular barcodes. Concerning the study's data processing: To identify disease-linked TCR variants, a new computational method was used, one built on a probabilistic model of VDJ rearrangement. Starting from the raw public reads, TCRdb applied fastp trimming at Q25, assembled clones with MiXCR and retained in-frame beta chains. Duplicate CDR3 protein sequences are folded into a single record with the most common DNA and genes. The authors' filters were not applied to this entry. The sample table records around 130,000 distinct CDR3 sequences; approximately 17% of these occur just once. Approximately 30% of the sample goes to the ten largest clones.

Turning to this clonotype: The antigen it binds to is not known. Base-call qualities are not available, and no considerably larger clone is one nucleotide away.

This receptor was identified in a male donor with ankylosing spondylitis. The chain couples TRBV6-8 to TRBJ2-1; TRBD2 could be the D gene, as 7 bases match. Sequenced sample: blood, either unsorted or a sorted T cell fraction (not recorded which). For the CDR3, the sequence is CATPAGEGRNEQFF. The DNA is TGTGCCACTCCCGCAGGGGAGGGCCGCAATGAGCAGTTCTTC.